What follows describes a single T cell receptor beta chain. Its matching antigen is unknown. Clones were sequenced by immunoSEQ multiplex PCR, and TCRdb holds only the in-frame ones, with some missing. The data contain 130,000 to 150,000 clones, about 90% of them singletons. These data come from a study of T cell responses to AZD1222 COVID-19 vaccine. This CDR3 comprises 11 residues. The germline CDR1 and CDR2 sequences are SNHLY and FYNNEI. The V gene lost 3 bases and the J gene lost 14 bases, with 13 bases spanning the gap. Points from the study as a whole: Recipients of two AZD1222 doses showed rising Spike-specific TCR breadth and depth. Donors, mostly white British, included more females; clonal diversity was possibly underestimated.

This TCR derives from an adult who received the AZD1222 COVID-19 vaccine. The rearrangement uses TRBV2 and TRBJ1-2; perhaps TRBD1 as D (6 bases). This specimen consisted of peripheral blood, obtained 28 days after the second AZD1222 dose. The CDR3 sequence: CASSETGLKTF. CDR3 in DNA: TGTGCCAGCAGTGAGACAGGCCTAAAGACCTTC.